This TCR beta chain was captured by sequencing in a study of cytomegalovirus exposure and HLA in healthy donors. V lost 4 bases and J lost 8; bases outside the gene matches: 7. In germline, CDR1 is MNHEY, CDR2 SVGAGI. This CDR3 is built from 13 residues. With 60 Vbeta and 13 Jbeta primers, the PCR was carried out. Repertoires were generated with immunoSEQ multiplex PCR, while TCRdb's copy carries only in-frame clones and drops some. The sample yields roughly 290,000 clones, about four fifths seen once. Whole-study findings and limits: DRB1 showed the most TCR associations and HLA-C the fewest in a later analysis, as rates varied by HLA locus. Per published accounts, TCR beta sequences correctly predicted the HLA-A and HLA-B alleles of most subjects. Later analysis showed most CMV-associated TCR beta chains appearing HLA-restricted.

As concerns this clone: The antigen is undetermined.

This TCR was recovered from a girl aged 2 to 9 in good health and CMV-seronegative. The source material was PBMCs. The chain combines TRBV6-5 with TRBJ2-7; 8 bases match TRBD2. The CDR3 region is CASSFSGTRQQYF. DNA of the CDR3: TGTGCCAGCAGTTTTAGCGGGACTCGCCAGCAGTACTTC.